This T cell receptor (beta chain) was identified during a study of T cell responses to AZD1222 COVID-19 vaccine. About this clone itself: Its matching antigen is unknown.

The table came from immunoSEQ multiplex PCR; TCRdb's copy has only in-frame clones and leaves some out. The sample lists under 50,000 clones, 88% occurring once. Overall study results and limits: Nearly half of spike-specific TCRs reportedly target unmutated variant regions. Vaccine-related CD4 TCRs covered spike, predominating at 160-218 and 743-854.

Germline trimming cut 3 bases from V and 5 bases from J; bases unmatched to any gene: 4. Per the germline V gene, CDR1 is SGHDT and CDR2 is YYEEEE. The CDR3 sequence is 14 residues long. The sample in question was peripheral blood, obtained 28 days after the second dose of the MenACWY control vaccine. V usage is TRBV5-6 and J usage is TRBJ2-1, with 8 bases that match TRBD2. The source is an adult who received the MenACWY meningococcal vaccine as a control. The CDR3 is CASSSLGRDNEQFF. CDR3 DNA sequence: TGTGCCAGCAGCTCCCTCGGGAGGGACAATGAGCAGTTCTTC.